The source of this TCR beta chain is a study of blood T cell repertoires in COVID-19. For the study at large: Specimens from acute and convalescent COVID-19 originated in the United States, Italy and Spain. T cells, B-cell-depleted T cells, or PBMCs supplied cDNA or gDNA.

Assay: immunoSEQ multiplex PCR; the TCRdb copy retains only in-frame clones and omits some. The repertoire has approximately 190,000 clones, around 80% of them found once; the top ten carry less than 20%. The CDR3 totals 16 residues. The V and J ends lost 5 bases and 4 bases respectively, with 17 bases between them. Germline CDR1 reads LNHDA; CDR2 reads SQIVND (reference sequence). The material sequenced was peripheral blood. The chain couples TRBV19 to TRBJ2-2; D is perhaps TRBD1 (6 bases). The TCR comes from a human donor in a cohort sampled during active COVID-19. The CDR3 is CASSLKTGLGTGELFF. DNA of the CDR3: TGTGCCAGTAGTTTAAAGACAGGTCTGGGCACCGGGGAGCTGTTTTTT.